The clone carrying this T cell receptor (beta chain) was detected a few times. Its antigen remains unknown. This sample is drawn from a study of beta chain features in type 1 diabetes. Germline V CDR1 and CDR2: LGHNA, YNFKEQ. V was pared by 2 bases and J by 8 bases, with 11 bases of the junction left unmatched. The CDR3 has 16 amino acids. Findings of the study overall: Shorter TCRB CDR3s, moderately but significantly so, were found in Type 1 diabetes patients in all four CD4+ subsets. Patients' naive, central memory and regulatory TCRB repertoires appeared more alike than those of healthy donors.

The investigators reverse transcribed all of the isolated RNA, so they sequenced expressed TCRB transcripts. TCRdb keeps only in-frame clones here, not all; method: immunoSEQ multiplex PCR. The table records 300,000 to 400,000 clones, 13% of them present only once. V usage is TRBV4-2 and J usage is TRBJ1-4, with TRBD1 matching 7 bases. The sample was naive CD4+ T cells from blood. The receptor comes from a young woman with type 1 diabetes. The DNA for the CDR3 is TGTGCCAGCAGCCAACCAGGGGGGACGCTGCCCGAAAAACTGTTTTTT. This sequence encodes CASSQPGGTLPEKLFF.